There are a few counts of the clone carrying this T cell receptor beta chain. Its cognate antigen is unknown. The sample originates from a study of response to subunit inactivated influenza vaccine. Study findings and constraints: Authors suggested seasonal influenza vaccinations each recruit few new T cells.

TCRdb re-called the RT-PCR reads with MiXCR, one entry per CDR3 protein. The sample records roughly 500,000 distinct CDR3 sequences, about 25% being singletons. The CDR3 totals 14 residues. Trimming took 1 base from V and 4 from J, leaving 10 bases between them. The germline gives CDR1 SGHVS, CDR2 FNYEAQ. The sequence was collected from a man aged 50-59 years who received an inactivated influenza vaccine. The chain has TRBV7-6 and TRBJ2-5; possibly TRBD1 for D (5 bases). Material: CD4+ T cells sorted from PBMCs, obtained about 5 days after vaccination. The CDR3 loop reads CASSLVQGTETQYF. The CDR3 nucleotides read TGTGCCAGCAGCTTAGTCCAGGGAACAGAGACCCAGTACTTC.